This paragraph reports one T cell receptor (beta chain). Its target is not known. Patients were newly diagnosed with stage II-IVA oral cavity squamous cell carcinoma without prior systemic or radiation treatment. The data originate from a study of neoadjuvant anti-PD-1 for oral cavity cancer. Libraries were prepared by immunoSEQ multiplex PCR; TCRdb keeps only in-frame clonotypes and omits some of them. The top ten hold roughly 3.6% of the sample, which has 30,000 to 35,000 clones, just under 90% seen once. CDR1 and CDR2 from the germline V gene are MNHEY and SVGAGI. Between the trimmed V and J ends, which lost 6 bases and 3 bases, there was a span of 15 bases. The CDR3 runs 14 residues. Findings and caveats of the study: Only a few patients per response group were TCR-analyzed; validation needed.

Sequences were derived from PBMCs, sampled before nivolumab (anti-PD-1) treatment. This receptor was obtained from a person aged 35-79 years with oral cavity squamous cell carcinoma. The chain joins TRBV6-5 to TRBJ2-7, with D uncertain. The CDR3 coding sequence is TGTGCCAGCAGAAAGACATCCCCCCTCTACGAGCAGTACTTC. Its translation is CASRKTSPLYEQYF.